The next 8 T cell receptor beta chains were all read from a single sample in a study of cytomegalovirus exposure and HLA in healthy donors. The PCR had 60 Vbeta and 13 Jbeta primers. This table comes from immunoSEQ multiplex PCR, and its TCRdb copy is limited to in-frame clones, with some not included. Counted here are roughly 120,000 clones, approximately 80% occurring once; the ten biggest clones make up less than 2.5%. Sequenced material: PBMCs. These receptors all come from a woman aged 30 to 39 in good health and CMV-seronegative.

This clone has just one count. This sequence joins TRBV28 and TRBJ2-2; D perhaps matches TRBD2 (5 bases). Germline-derived CDR1 and CDR2 are MDHEN and SYDVKM. Between the trimmed V and J ends, which lost 6 bases and 13 bases, there was a span of 18 bases. The CDR3 is 13 amino acids. The CDR3, as DNA: TGTGCCAGCAGACAAACTAGTGCGCGTAGGCTGTTTTTT. This translates into CASRQTSARRLFF.

The V call is TRBV15, the J call TRBJ2-3; D is unresolved. The CDR3 loop spans 16 amino acids. The V gene's germline CDR1 is LNHNV and CDR2 YYDKDF (reference sequence). Between the trimmed V and J ends, which lost 3 bases and 3 bases, there was a span of 16 bases. Here the CDR3 DNA reads TGTGCCACCAGCAGTGATGAGAGCTATCGAACAGATACGCAGTATTTT. Its translation: CATSSDESYRTDTQYF.

V and J are TRBV2 and TRBJ2-5; 8 bases are shared with TRBD1. This CDR3 contains 12 residues. Germline V lookup: CDR1 SNHLY, CDR2 FYNNEI. Unmatched junction bases numbered 0, after V lost 6 bases and J lost 3 bases. CDR3 loop: CASRTGEETQYF. Written as DNA, the CDR3 is TGTGCCAGCAGGACAGGGGAAGAGACCCAGTACTTC.

This sequence joins TRBV12-5 and TRBJ1-2; a weak D match, TRBD1 (6 bases). CDR1 and CDR2 (germline): LGHNT, FRNRAP. CDR3 size: 14 residues. The V end lost 7 bases, the J end lost 5 bases, and 17 bases lay between the germline ends. The CDR3, as DNA: TGTGCTAGTGCCTCACAGGGACCTGGTTATGGCTACACCTTC. Amino acid sequence: CASASQGPGYGYTF.

This clone was counted a single time. The chain employs TRBV4-3 and TRBJ2-1, with 8 nucleotides matching TRBD2. The germline CDR1 and CDR2 sequences are LGHNA and YSLEER. The CDR3 loop spans 16 amino acids. Germline trimming cut 5 bases from V and 5 bases from J; bases unmatched to any gene: 11. The CDR3 sequence: CASSFRAGVGDNEQFF. CDR3 bases: TGCGCCAGCAGCTTCAGAGCGGGAGTTGGTGACAATGAGCAGTTCTTC.

CDR3 residues: CAGTGGEETQYF. CDR3 DNA sequence: TGTGCCGGGACAGGGGGCGAAGAGACCCAGTACTTC. The chain links TRBV30 to TRBJ2-5; 12 bases align to TRBD1. V trimming: 8 bases; J trimming: 3 bases; junction bases outside the gene matches: 1. CDR1 is GTSNPN, CDR2 SVGIG, per germline (reference sequence). The CDR3 contains 12 residues.

The genes are TRBV6-5 and TRBJ2-1; D unresolved. V was shortened by 2 bases and J by 0 bases, with 5 bases between the two germline ends. The CDR3 loop spans 14 amino acids. Germline values: CDR1 MNHEY, CDR2 SVGAGI. The DNA of the CDR3 is TGTGCCAGCAGTTACCTCAGCTCCTACAATGAGCAGTTCTTC. Translated, it gives CASSYLSSYNEQFF.

As concerns this clone: Other DNA sequences in the same sample also yield this CDR3. This sequence joins TRBV27 and TRBJ2-1; 12 nucleotides align to TRBD1. This CDR3 is built from 15 residues. V was clipped by 5 bases and J by 7 bases; unmatched bases: 6. Germline values: CDR1 MNHEY, CDR2 SMNVEV (reference sequence). Here the CDR3 reads CASSPGTGGYNEQFF. CDR3 in DNA: TGTGCCAGCAGTCCCGGGACAGGGGGCTATAATGAGCAGTTCTTC.